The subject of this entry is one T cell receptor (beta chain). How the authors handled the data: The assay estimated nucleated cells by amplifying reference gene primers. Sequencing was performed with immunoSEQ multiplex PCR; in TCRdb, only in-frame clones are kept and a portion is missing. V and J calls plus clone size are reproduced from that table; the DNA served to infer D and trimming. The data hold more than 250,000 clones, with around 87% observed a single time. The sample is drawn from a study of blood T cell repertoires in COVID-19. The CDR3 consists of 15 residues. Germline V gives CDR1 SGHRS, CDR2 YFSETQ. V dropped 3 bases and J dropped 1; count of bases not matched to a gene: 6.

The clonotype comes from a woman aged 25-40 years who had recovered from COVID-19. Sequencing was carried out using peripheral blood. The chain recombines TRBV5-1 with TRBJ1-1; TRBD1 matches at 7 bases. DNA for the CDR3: TGCGCCAGCAGCTCGTCCGGGACAGCGAACACTGAAGCTTTCTTT. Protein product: CASSSSGTANTEAFF.